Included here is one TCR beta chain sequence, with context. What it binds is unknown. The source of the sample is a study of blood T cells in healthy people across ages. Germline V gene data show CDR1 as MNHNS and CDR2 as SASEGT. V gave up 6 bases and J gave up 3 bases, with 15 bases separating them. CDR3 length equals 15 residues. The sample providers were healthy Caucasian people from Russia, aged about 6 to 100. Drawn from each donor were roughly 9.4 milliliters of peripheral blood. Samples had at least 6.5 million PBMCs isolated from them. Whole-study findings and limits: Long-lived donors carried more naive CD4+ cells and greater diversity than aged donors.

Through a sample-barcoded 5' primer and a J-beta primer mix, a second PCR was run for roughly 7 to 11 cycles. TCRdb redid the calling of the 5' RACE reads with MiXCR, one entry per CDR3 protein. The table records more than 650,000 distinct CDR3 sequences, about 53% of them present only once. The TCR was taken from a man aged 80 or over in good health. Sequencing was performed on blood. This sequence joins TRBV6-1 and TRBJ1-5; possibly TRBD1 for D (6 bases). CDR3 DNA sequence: TGTGCCAGCAGCAAAACTAACAGGGTCAATCAGCCCCAGCATTTT. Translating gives CASSKTNRVNQPQHF.